This T cell receptor (beta chain) was sequenced for a study of blood T cell repertoires in COVID-19. Study information: Sites in the United States, Italy and Spain provided acute and convalescent COVID-19 samples.

V trimming: 2 bases; J trimming: 5 bases; junction bases outside the gene matches: 6. This CDR3 comprises 15 residues. Germline values: CDR1 LGHDT, CDR2 YNNKEL (reference sequence). Some clones are missing from TCRdb's copy, which holds only in-frame ones; the method was immunoSEQ multiplex PCR. The sample comprises 150,000 to 200,000 clones, about 90% of which are singletons, and approximately 5% rests with the top ten. The chain couples TRBV3-1 (or the pseudogene TRBV3-2) to TRBJ1-2; TRBD1 aligns across 9 bases. The sample comprised peripheral blood. This TCR was recovered from a man aged 30 to 45 with COVID-19, enrolled during active disease. The CDR3 reads CASSQSQGARYGYTF. Written as DNA, the CDR3 is TGTGCCAGCAGCCAATCACAGGGGGCAAGGTATGGCTACACCTTC.